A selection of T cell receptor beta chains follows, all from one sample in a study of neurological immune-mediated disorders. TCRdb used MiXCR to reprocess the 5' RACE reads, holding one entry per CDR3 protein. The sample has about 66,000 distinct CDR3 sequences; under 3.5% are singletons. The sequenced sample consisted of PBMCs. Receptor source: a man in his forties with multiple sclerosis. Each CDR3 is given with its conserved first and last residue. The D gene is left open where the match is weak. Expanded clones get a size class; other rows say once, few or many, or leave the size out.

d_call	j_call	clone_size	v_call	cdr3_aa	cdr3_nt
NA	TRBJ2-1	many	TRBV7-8	CASSLVGTGSSYNEQFF	TGTGCCAGCAGCTTAGTTGGTACAGGGAGCTCCTACAATGAGCAGTTCTTC
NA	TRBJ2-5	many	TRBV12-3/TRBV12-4	CASSPGLWETQYF	TGTGCCAGCAGTCCGGGGCTATGGGAGACCCAGTACTTC
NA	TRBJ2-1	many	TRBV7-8	CASSLPGHTYNEQFF	TGTGCCAGCAGCTTACCGGGACATACCTACAATGAGCAGTTCTTC
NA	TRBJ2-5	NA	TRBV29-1	CSAQGRGGENQYF	TGCAGCGCCCAAGGGCGGGGAGGAGAGAACCAGTACTTC
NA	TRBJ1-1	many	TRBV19	CASKSEGLGTEAFF	TGTGCCAGTAAGAGTGAAGGGTTGGGCACTGAAGCTTTCTTT
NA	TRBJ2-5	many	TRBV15	CATTSDVGRETQYF	TGTGCCACCACCTCCGACGTGGGGAGAGAGACCCAGTACTTC
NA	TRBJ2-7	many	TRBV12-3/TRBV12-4	CASSLRPHYEQYF	TGTGCCAGCAGTTTAAGGCCCCACTACGAGCAGTACTTC
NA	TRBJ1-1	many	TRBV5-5	CASSLGGHTEAFF	TGTGCCAGCAGCTTGGGAGGGCACACTGAAGCTTTCTTT
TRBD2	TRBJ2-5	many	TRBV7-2	CASSETSGRKETQYF	TGTGCCAGCAGCGAAACTAGCGGCCGGAAGGAGACCCAGTACTTC
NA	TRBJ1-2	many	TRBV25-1	CASSESGVYTF	TGTGCCAGCAGTGAATCGGGCGTCTACACCTTC
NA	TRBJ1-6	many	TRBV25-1	CASSRGRSPLHF	TGTGCCAGCAGCAGGGGAAGGTCACCCCTCCACTTT
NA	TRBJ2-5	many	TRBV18	CASSPPAQETQYF	TGTGCCAGCTCACCACCGGCGCAAGAGACCCAGTACTTC
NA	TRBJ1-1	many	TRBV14	CASSQDLNTEAFF	TGTGCCAGCAGCCAAGACCTAAACACTGAAGCTTTCTTT
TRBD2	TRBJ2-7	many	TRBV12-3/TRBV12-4	CASSPSDGLAGSYEQYF	TGTGCCAGCAGCCCCTCCGACGGACTAGCGGGCTCCTACGAGCAGTACTTC
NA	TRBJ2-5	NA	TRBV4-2	CASSQEGGGAETQYF	TGTGCCAGCAGCCAAGAAGGGGGTGGAGCGGAGACCCAGTACTTC
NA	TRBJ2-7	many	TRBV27	CASSLWTTRAIPYEQYF	TGTGCCAGCAGTTTGTGGACTACCCGAGCTATACCCTACGAGCAGTACTTC
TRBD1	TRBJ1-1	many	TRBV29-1	CSVGQGATEAFF	TGCAGCGTGGGACAGGGAGCCACTGAAGCTTTCTTT
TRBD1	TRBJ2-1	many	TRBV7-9	CASSLRTGDYNEQFF	TGTGCCAGCAGCTTAAGGACAGGGGACTACAATGAGCAGTTCTTC
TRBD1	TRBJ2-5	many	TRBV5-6	CASSARQGGETQYF	TGTGCCAGCAGCGCCAGACAGGGCGGGGAGACCCAGTACTTC
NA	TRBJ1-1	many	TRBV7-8	CASSLVGQGGKGTEAFF	TGTGCCAGCAGCTTAGTAGGGCAGGGTGGAAAGGGGACTGAAGCTTTCTTT
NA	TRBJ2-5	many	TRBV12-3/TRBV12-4	CASSYWGGETQYF	TGTGCCAGCAGTTACTGGGGAGGAGAGACCCAGTACTTC
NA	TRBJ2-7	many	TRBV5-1	CASKDITSSYEQYF	TGCGCCAGCAAGGACATTACGAGCTCCTACGAGCAGTACTTC
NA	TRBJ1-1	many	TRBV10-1	CASSDPGTHTEAFF	TGCGCCAGCAGTGATCCCGGCACCCACACTGAAGCTTTCTTT
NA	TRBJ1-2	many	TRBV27	CASSWGGRGYGYTF	TGTGCCAGCAGTTGGGGGGGGCGCGGATATGGCTACACCTTC
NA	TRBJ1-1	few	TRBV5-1	CASSLDNMNTEAFF	TGCGCCAGCAGCTTAGATAACATGAACACTGAAGCTTTCTTT
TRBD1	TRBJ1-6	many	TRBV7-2	CASRMDRAYNSPLHF	TGTGCCAGCAGAATGGACAGGGCCTATAATTCACCCCTCCACTTT
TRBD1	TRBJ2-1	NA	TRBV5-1	CASSSNGTGEDEQFF	TGCGCCAGCAGCTCCAACGGGACAGGGGAAGATGAGCAGTTCTTC
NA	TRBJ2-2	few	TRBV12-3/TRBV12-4	CASSLVGGARDTGELFF	TGTGCCAGCAGTTTAGTAGGAGGGGCGCGGGACACCGGGGAGCTGTTTTTT
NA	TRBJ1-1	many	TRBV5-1	CASSDLTANTEAFF	TGCGCCAGCAGCGATCTGACAGCGAACACTGAAGCTTTCTTT
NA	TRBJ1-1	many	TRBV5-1	CASSLVGVGNTEAFF	TGCGCCAGCAGCTTGGTAGGGGTCGGGAACACTGAAGCTTTCTTT
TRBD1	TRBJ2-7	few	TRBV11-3	CASSLALQGAYYEQYF	TGTGCCAGCAGCTTAGCTTTACAGGGGGCTTACTACGAGCAGTACTTC
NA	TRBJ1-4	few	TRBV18	CASSVAGGRIEKLFF	TGTGCCAGCTCCGTTGCGGGAGGGCGCATTGAAAAACTGTTTTTT
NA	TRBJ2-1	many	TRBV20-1	CSARDTTHYNEQFF	TGCAGTGCTAGAGATACGACTCATTACAATGAGCAGTTCTTC
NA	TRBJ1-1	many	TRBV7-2	CASSLTRTMNTEAFF	TGTGCCAGCAGCTTAACTAGAACTATGAACACTGAAGCTTTCTTT
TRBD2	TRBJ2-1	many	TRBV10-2	CASSGLTRGGSSYNEQFF	TGCGCCAGCAGTGGCCTCACACGTGGCGGGAGCTCCTACAATGAGCAGTTCTTC
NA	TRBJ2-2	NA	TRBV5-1	CANSPLRGGTGELFF	TGCGCCAACAGCCCTTTAAGAGGGGGGACCGGGGAGCTGTTTTTT
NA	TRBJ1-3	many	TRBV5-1	CASCPGGPGNTIYF	TGCGCCAGCTGCCCGGGGGGCCCTGGAAACACCATATATTTT
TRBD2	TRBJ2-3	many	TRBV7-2	CASSPRGEDTQYF	TGTGCCAGCAGTCCCCGGGGGGAGGATACGCAGTATTTT
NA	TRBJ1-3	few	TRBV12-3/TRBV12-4	CASSRDPGGGNTIYF	TGTGCCAGCAGCCGTGACCCTGGGGGAGGAAACACCATATATTTT
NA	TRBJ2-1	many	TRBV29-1	CSVEGSTGIRNEQFF	TGCAGCGTTGAAGGTAGTACGGGGATTAGAAATGAGCAGTTCTTC